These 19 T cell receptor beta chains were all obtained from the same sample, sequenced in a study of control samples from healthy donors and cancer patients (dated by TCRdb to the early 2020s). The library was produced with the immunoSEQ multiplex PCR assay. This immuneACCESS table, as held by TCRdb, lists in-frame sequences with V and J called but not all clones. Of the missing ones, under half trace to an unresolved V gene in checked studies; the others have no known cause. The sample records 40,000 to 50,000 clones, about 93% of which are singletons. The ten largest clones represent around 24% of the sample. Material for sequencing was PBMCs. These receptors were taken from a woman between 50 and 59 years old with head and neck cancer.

The CDR3 loop reads CASSLFVEGEAFF. CDR3 nucleotides: TGCGCCAGCAGCTTGTTCGTAGAGGGTGAAGCTTTCTTT. The rearrangement uses TRBV5-1 and TRBJ1-1, with D hard to call. V was cut by 1 base and J by 7 bases, with 11 bases left in between. The CDR3 length is 13 residues. Germline V CDR1 and CDR2: SGHRS, YFSETQ.

The CDR3 region is CASSLLGGNEKLFF. CDR3 in DNA: TGCGCCAGCAGCCTTTTAGGTGGGAATGAAAAACTGTTTTTT. J is TRBJ1-4 and V is TRBV5-1, with D unresolved. Looked up from germline, CDR1 is SGHRS and CDR2 is YFSETQ. The CDR3 runs to 14 residues. The ends were cut back, 4 bases at V and 5 bases at J, with 12 bases in the middle.

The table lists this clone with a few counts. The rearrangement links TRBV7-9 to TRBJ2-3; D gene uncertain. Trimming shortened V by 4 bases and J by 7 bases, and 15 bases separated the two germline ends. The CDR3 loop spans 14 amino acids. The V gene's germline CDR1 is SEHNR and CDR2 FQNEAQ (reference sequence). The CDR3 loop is CASSSDGSKHTQYF. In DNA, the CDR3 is TGTGCCAGCAGCTCAGACGGGTCTAAACATACGCAGTATTTT. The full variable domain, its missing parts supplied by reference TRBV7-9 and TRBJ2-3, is DTGVSQNPRHKITKRGQNVTFRCDPISEHNRLYWYRQTLGQGPEFLTYFQNEAQLEKSRLLSDRFSAERPKGSFSTLEIQRTEQGDSAMYLCASSSDGSKHTQYFGPGTRLTVL.

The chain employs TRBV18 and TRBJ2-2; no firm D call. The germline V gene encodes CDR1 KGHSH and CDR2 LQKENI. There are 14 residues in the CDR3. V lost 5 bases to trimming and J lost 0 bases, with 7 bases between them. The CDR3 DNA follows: TGTGCCAGCTCAGTGTCCACGAACACCGGGGAGCTGTTTTTT. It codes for CASSVSTNTGELFF. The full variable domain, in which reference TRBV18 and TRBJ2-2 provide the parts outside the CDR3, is NAGVMQNPRHLVRRRGQEARLRCSPMKGHSHVYWYRQLPEEGLKFMVYLQKENIIDESGMPKERFSAEFPKEGPSILRIQQVVRGDSAAYFCASSVSTNTGELFFGEGSRLTVL.

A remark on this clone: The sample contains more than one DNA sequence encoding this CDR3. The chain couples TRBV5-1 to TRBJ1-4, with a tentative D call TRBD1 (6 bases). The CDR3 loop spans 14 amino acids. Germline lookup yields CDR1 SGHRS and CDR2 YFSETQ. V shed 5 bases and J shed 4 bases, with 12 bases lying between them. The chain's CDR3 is CASSLQGSNEKLFF. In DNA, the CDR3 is TGCGCCAGCAGTCTACAGGGAAGTAATGAAAAACTGTTTTTT. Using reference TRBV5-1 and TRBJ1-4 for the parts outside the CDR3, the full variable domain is KAGVTQTPRYLIKTRGQQVTLSCSPISGHRSVSWYQQTPGQGLQFLFEYFSETQRNKGNFPGRFSGRQFSNSRSEMNVSTLELGDSALYLCASSLQGSNEKLFFGSGTQLSVL.

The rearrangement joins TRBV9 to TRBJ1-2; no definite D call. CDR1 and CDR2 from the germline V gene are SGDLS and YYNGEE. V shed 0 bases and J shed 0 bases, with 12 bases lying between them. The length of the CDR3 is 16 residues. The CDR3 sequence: CASSVAGGGTNYGYTF. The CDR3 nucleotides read TGTGCCAGCAGCGTAGCTGGAGGCGGTACTAACTATGGCTACACCTTC.

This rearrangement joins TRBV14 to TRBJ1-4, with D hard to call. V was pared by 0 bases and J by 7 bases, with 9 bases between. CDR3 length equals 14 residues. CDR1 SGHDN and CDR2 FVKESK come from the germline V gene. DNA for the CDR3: TGTGCCAGCAGCCAAGAAAGGGCCGGTGAAAAACTGTTTTTT. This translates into CASSQERAGEKLFF. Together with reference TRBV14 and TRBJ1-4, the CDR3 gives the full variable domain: EAGVTQFPSHSVIEKGQTVTLRCDPISGHDNLYWYRRVMGKEIKFLLHFVKESKQDESGMPNNRFLAERTGGTYSTLKVQPAELEDSGVYFCASSQERAGEKLFFGSGTQLSVL.

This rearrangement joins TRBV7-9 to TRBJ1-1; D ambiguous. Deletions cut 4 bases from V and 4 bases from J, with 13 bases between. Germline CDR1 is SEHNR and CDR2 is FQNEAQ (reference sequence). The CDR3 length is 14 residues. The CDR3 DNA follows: TGTGCCAGCAGCTCGGGTTTACGGGGCACTGAAGCTTTCTTT. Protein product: CASSSGLRGTEAFF.

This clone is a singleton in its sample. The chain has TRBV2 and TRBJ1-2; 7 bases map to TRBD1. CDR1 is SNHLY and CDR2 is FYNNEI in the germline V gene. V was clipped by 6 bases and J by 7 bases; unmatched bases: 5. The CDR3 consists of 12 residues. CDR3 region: CASSPAGGGYTF. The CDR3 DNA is TGTGCCAGCAGCCCGGCAGGGGGTGGCTACACCTTC.

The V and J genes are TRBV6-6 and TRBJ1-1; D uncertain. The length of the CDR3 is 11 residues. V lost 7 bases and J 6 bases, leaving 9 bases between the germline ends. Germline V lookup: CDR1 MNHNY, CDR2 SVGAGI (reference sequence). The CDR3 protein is CASTLGPEAFF. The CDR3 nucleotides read TGTGCCAGCACCCTAGGTCCTGAAGCTTTCTTT.

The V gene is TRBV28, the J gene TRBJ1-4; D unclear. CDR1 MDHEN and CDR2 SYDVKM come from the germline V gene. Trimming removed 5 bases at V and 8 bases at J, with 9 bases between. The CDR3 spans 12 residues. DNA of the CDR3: TGTGCCAGCAGTCTTGTGGGAGAAAAACTGTTTTTT. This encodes CASSLVGEKLFF.

The CDR3 region is CASSLGKALVSGNTIYF. The CDR3 DNA is TGTGCCAGCAGCTTAGGGAAAGCACTCGTCTCTGGAAACACCATATATTTT. V and J are TRBV7-2 and TRBJ1-3; D is ambiguous. The CDR3 runs 17 residues. V lost 1 base, J lost 0 bases, and 13 bases lay in between. Germline V gives CDR1 SGHTA, CDR2 FQGNSA.

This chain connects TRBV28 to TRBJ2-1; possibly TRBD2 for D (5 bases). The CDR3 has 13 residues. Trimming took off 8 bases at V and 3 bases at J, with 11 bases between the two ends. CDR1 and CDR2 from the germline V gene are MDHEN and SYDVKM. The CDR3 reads CASLARGYNEQFF. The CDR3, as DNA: TGTGCCAGCTTAGCGAGAGGCTACAATGAGCAGTTCTTC.

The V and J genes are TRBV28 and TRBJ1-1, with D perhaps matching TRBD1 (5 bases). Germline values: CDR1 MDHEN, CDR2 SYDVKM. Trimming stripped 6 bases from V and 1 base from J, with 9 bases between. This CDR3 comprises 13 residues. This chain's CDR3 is CASSRDRNTEAFF. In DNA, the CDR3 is TGTGCCAGCAGCCGTGACAGGAACACTGAAGCTTTCTTT.

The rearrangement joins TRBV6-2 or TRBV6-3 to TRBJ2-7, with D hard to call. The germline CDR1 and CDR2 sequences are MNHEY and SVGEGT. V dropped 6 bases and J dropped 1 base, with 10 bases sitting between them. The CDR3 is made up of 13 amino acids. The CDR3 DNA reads TGTGCCAGCAGCCCACTCTCATCCTACGAGCAGTACTTC. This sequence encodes CASSPLSSYEQYF.

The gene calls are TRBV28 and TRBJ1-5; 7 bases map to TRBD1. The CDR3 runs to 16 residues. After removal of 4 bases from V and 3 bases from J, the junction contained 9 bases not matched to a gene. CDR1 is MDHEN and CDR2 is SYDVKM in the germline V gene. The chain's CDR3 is CASSSPGQSNNQPQHF. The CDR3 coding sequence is TGTGCCAGCAGTTCACCGGGACAGTCAAACAATCAGCCCCAGCATTTT.

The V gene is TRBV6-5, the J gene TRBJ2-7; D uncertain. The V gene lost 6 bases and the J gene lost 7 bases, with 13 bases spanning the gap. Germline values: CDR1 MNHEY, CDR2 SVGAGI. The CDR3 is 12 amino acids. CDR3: CASSSVQWEQYF. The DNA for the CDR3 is TGTGCCAGCAGCTCGGTCCAGTGGGAGCAGTACTTC.

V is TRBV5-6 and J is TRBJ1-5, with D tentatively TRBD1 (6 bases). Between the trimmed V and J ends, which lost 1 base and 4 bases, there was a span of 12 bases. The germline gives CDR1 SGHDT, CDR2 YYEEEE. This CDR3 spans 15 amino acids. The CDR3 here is CASSLFQGTNQPQHF. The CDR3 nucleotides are TGTGCCAGCAGCTTGTTTCAGGGGACGAATCAGCCCCAGCATTTT.

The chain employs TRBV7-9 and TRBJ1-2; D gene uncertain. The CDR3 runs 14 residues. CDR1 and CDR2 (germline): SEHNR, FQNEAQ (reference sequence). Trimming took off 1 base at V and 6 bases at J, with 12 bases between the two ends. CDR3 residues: CASSLEEGRNGYTF. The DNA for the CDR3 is TGTGCCAGCAGCTTAGAGGAGGGAAGAAATGGCTACACCTTC.